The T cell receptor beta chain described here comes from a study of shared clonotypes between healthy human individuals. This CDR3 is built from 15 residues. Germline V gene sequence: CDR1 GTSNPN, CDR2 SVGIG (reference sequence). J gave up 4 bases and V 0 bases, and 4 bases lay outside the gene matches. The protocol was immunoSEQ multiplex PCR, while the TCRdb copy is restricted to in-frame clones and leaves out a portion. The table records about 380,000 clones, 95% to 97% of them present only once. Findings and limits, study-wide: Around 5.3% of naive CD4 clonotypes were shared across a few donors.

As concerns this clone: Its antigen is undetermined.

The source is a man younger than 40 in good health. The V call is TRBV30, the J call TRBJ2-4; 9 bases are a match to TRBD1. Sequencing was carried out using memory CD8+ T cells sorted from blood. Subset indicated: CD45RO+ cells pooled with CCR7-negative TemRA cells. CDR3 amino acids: CAWSVGQGPKNIQYF. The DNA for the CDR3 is TGTGCCTGGAGTGTAGGACAGGGGCCGAAAAACATTCAGTACTTC. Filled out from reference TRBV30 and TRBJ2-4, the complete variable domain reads SQTIHQWPATLVQPVGSPLSLECTVEGTSNPNLYWYRQAAGRGLQLLFYSVGIGQISSEVPQNLSASRPQDRQFILSSKKLLLSDSGFYLCAWSVGQGPKNIQYFGAGTRLSVL.